The present entry profiles one T cell receptor beta chain with its context. Its target is not known. Scientists ran DNA taken from cultured CD4+ T cells through the Oncomine TCR Beta short-read assay for sequencing. TCRdb redid the calling of the PCR reads with MiXCR, one entry per CDR3 protein. Of tens of thousands of distinct CDR3 sequences listed, roughly 50% are singletons. These data come from a study of vaccination and CD4 T cells after COVID-19. Described treatment: approximately nine-day PBMC culture with coronavirus spike peptide pools or control peptides (ViraFEST assay). With V trimmed by 3 bases and J by 3 bases, 7 bases remained unmatched. The CDR3 is made up of 16 amino acids. The germline V gene has CDR1 KGHSH and CDR2 LQKENI.

Sequenced input: CD4+ T cells from blood, cultured in vitro. The chain recombines TRBV18 with TRBJ1-4; 7 bases agree with TRBD1. The TCR sequence derives from a human donor who had recovered from COVID-19. The CDR3 DNA reads as TGTGCCAGCTCACCGAGGAGGGACAGACCTAATGAAAAACTGTTTTTT. This sequence encodes CASSPRRDRPNEKLFF.